These T cell receptor beta chains were read from a single sample in a study of T cell repertoires in cytomegalovirus infection. Using its own MiXCR run on the reads, TCRdb lists one record per CDR3 protein. Here the sample spans around 530,000 distinct CDR3 sequences, less than 30% being singletons. Sample: PBMCs. The source of these receptors is a human donor in good health (CMV status not recorded). Some clones in this sample may be carry-over from other donors' samples. Each CDR3 is given with its conserved first and last residue. Each record gives: J gene, D gene, V gene, clone size, CDR3 protein, CDR3 DNA. A D gene is named only where the DNA matches it firmly. Clone size is shown for a subset of rows, as once, few, many or a class of expanded clone.

TRBJ1-1 - TRBV12-3/TRBV12-4 once CASSLIRDSYTEAFF TGTGCCAGCAGTTTAATTCGGGACTCATACACTGAAGCTTTCTTT
TRBJ2-1 TRBD2 TRBV7-2 few CASSRAGTSGYNEQFF TGTGCCAGCAGTCGAGCCGGGACTAGCGGGTACAATGAGCAGTTCTTC
TRBJ2-3 - TRBV29-1 - CSVSRGEVTDTQYF TGCAGCGTGAGCCGGGGTGAGGTAACAGATACGCAGTATTTT
TRBJ2-5 - TRBV6-1 many CASSQETQYF TGTGCCAGCAGTCAAGAGACCCAGTACTTC
TRBJ2-1 TRBD2 TRBV7-2 many CASSVTSGARNEQFF TGTGCCAGCAGCGTTACTAGCGGGGCCAGGAATGAGCAGTTCTTC
TRBJ1-2 TRBD1 TRBV28 few CASRSTGEYGYTF TGTGCCAGCAGGTCGACAGGGGAGTACGGCTACACCTTC
TRBJ1-1 - TRBV12-5 few CASGRDNLLNTEAFF TGTGCTAGTGGCCGGGACAACCTCCTGAACACTGAAGCTTTCTTT
TRBJ1-5 - TRBV10-3 few CAISELQGNQPQHF TGTGCCATCAGTGAGTTGCAGGGGAATCAGCCCCAGCATTTT
TRBJ1-3 - TRBV7-2 many CASSSDLVGNTIYF TGTGCCAGCAGCTCGGACTTAGTTGGAAACACCATATATTTT
TRBJ1-4 - TRBV6-5 few CATQGSVNNEKLFF TGTGCCACCCAGGGGTCCGTGAATAATGAAAAACTGTTTTTT
TRBJ2-7 - TRBV20-1 - CSAKQGITYEQYF TGCAGTGCGAAGCAGGGGATTACCTACGAGCAGTACTTC
TRBJ2-2 TRBD2 TRBV11-2 few CASSLGQREGANTGELFF TGTGCCAGCAGCTTAGGTCAGCGGGAGGGGGCGAACACCGGGGAGCTGTTTTTT
TRBJ2-5 - TRBV7-6 many CASSRANRAVISKETQYF TGTGCCAGCAGCCGGGCCAACAGGGCGGTGATCTCCAAAGAGACCCAGTACTTC
TRBJ2-1 - TRBV7-6 many CASSHEGGNEQFF TGTGCCAGCAGCCACGAGGGAGGTAATGAGCAGTTCTTC
TRBJ2-5 TRBD2 TRBV20-1 - CSASPGLAGGYQETQYF TGCAGTGCTAGTCCCGGACTAGCGGGAGGGTACCAAGAGACCCAGTACTTC
TRBJ2-1 TRBD2 TRBV20-1 few CSARDGGRARNEQFF TGCAGTGCTAGAGACGGTGGGAGGGCCAGGAATGAGCAGTTCTTC
TRBJ2-7 TRBD1 TRBV20-1 once CSAREGQGGDEQYF TGCAGTGCTAGAGAGGGACAGGGTGGCGACGAGCAGTACTTC
TRBJ2-3 - TRBV9 - CASSVDHGRDTQYF TGTGCCAGCAGCGTAGACCATGGACGAGATACGCAGTATTTT
TRBJ2-1 TRBD2 TRBV7-6 - CASSPTHYELAGGNEQFF TGTGCCAGCAGCCCTACCCACTATGAACTAGCGGGAGGTAATGAGCAGTTCTTC
TRBJ2-7 TRBD2 TRBV20-1 - CSATHLVAGDAYEQYF TGCAGTGCCACCCATTTAGTCGCGGGAGACGCCTACGAGCAGTACTTC
TRBJ2-7 - TRBV20-1 - CSARWGAYEQYF TGCAGCGCAAGGTGGGGGGCCTACGAGCAGTACTTC
TRBJ2-1 - TRBV6-6 many CASSYSGGAYNEQFF TGTGCCAGCAGTTACTCTGGAGGGGCATACAATGAGCAGTTCTTC
TRBJ1-2 - TRBV7-2 many CASSPSDGYGYTF TGTGCCAGCAGCCCGTCGGACGGCTATGGCTACACCTTC
TRBJ2-3 - TRBV6-5 - CASSYQGGVSTDTQYF TGTGCCAGCAGTTACCAGGGCGGGGTTAGCACAGATACGCAGTATTTT
TRBJ2-7 - TRBV7-2 many CASSPRVGGRGAMEQYF TGTGCCAGCAGCCCCCGTGTGGGGGGAAGAGGCGCTATGGAACAGTACTTC